The clone carrying this TCR beta chain was detected only once. Antigen specificity is unknown. The entry originates in a study of cytomegalovirus exposure and HLA in healthy donors. Study-level findings and limits: Information on immune exposure was restricted to one variable (CMV serostatus). The study labeled more than 150 TCR beta chains cytomegalovirus-associated.

Trimming removed 7 bases from V and 2 bases from J; junction bases left unmatched: 7. The CDR3 runs to 15 residues. Germline CDR1 and CDR2: MDHEN and SYDVKM. Both 60 Vbeta primers and 13 Jbeta primers went into the PCR. Here immunoSEQ multiplex PCR was the method, and the copy in TCRdb shows in-frame clones only, minus some. The table lists roughly 61,000 clones, more than 80% of them singletons. Sequencing was done on a sample of PBMCs. V gene TRBV28 combines with J gene TRBJ1-3; 8 bases line up with TRBD1. This receptor was obtained from a man aged 25 to 45 in good health and CMV-seropositive. The CDR3 here is CASTPTGGTGNTIYF. In DNA form, the CDR3 reads TGTGCCAGCACCCCCACAGGGGGAACTGGAAACACCATATATTTT.